This T cell receptor beta chain was obtained from a study of blood T cell repertoires in COVID-19. Study-level information: COVID-19 samples collected from the United States, Italy and Spain covered acute and convalescent phases. T cells, B-cell-depleted T cells, or PBMCs provided the cDNA or gDNA that served as material.

There are 13 residues in the CDR3. In germline, CDR1 is MDHEN, CDR2 SYDVKM. The ends were cut back, 3 bases at V and 10 bases at J, with 13 bases in the middle. In the authors' methods: Reference gene primers were amplified, and this amplification served to estimate nucleated cell counts. The repertoire was sequenced with immunoSEQ multiplex PCR; TCRdb's copy has only in-frame clones and lacks some. V and J calls and clone size are given by that table; D and trimming were obtained from the DNA. This sample carries about 160,000 clones, 85% to 95% of them seen once, and the ten largest clones take roughly 5%.

This TCR derives from a woman between 45 and 60 years old with acute or convalescent COVID-19. V and J are TRBV28 and TRBJ1-3; D unclear. Sequencing was performed on peripheral blood. The DNA for the CDR3 is TGTGCCAGCAGTTTGATGTCTGGAGGAACCATATATTTT. Translated: CASSLMSGGTIYF.